The 25 T cell receptor beta chains below were found in one sample sequenced in a study of quantifying T cell responses using KT2 cells. Study-wide context: Reverse transcription used primers in the TCR alpha and beta constant regions.

A single-stranded UMI oligo with SP2 sequence was ligated to cDNA 3' ends. First-round PCR used around 4 cycles and beta primers RC1.1 and RC1.2 covering TRBC1 and TRBC2. TCRdb reprocessed the UMI-ligation and nested PCR reads via MiXCR and lists one record per CDR3 protein. Of just under 50,000 distinct CDR3 sequences in the sample, 11% were seen once. Sequencing input: PBMCs spiked with cells of the T cell clone KT2. Receptor source: a human donor.

This clonotype was picked up many times. The chain carries TRBV5-1 and TRBJ2-7, with D possibly TRBD2 on 6 matching bases. The CDR3 totals 15 residues. V lost 0 bases and J 6 bases, leaving 16 bases between the germline ends. The V gene's germline CDR1 is SGHRS and CDR2 YFSETQ. The CDR3 nucleotides read TGCGCCAGCAGCTTGGGGCTAGCGAGGACTGTCGAGCAGTACTTC. Protein product: CASSLGLARTVEQYF.

In this sample, this clonotype turned up a few times. The chain carries TRBV15 and TRBJ1-1, with D unresolved. The CDR3 spans 13 residues. Germline V gives CDR1 LNHNV, CDR2 YYDKDF (reference sequence). The V end lost 0 bases, the J end lost 8 bases, and 10 bases lay between the germline ends. The chain's CDR3 is CATSRDPGSEAFF. The CDR3 DNA reads as TGTGCCACCAGCAGAGATCCCGGTTCGGAAGCTTTCTTT.

This clonotype turned up a few times. V is TRBV10-3 and J is TRBJ2-1; 8 nucleotides align to TRBD2. The V segment lost 1 base and the J segment 5 bases; nucleotides outside the gene matches: 1. The CDR3 is 14 amino acids. The V gene's germline CDR1 is ENHRY and CDR2 SYGVKD. The CDR3 region has the DNA TGTGCCATCAGTGAGTTTAGCGGGGACAATGAGCAGTTCTTC. This translates into CAISEFSGDNEQFF.

This clonotype was observed a handful of times. J is TRBJ2-7 and V is TRBV13; D is unresolved. The germline CDR1 and CDR2 sequences are PRHDT and FYEKMQ (reference sequence). The length of the CDR3 is 14 residues. Trimming shortened V by 4 bases and J by 3 bases, and 13 bases separated the two germline ends. CDR3 in amino acids: CASSSGSRGYEQYF. In DNA, the CDR3 is TGTGCCAGCAGCTCCGGGTCCCGAGGCTACGAGCAGTACTTC.

This clonotype has just a few counts. CDR3 in amino acids: CASSGWGLNTEAFF. The CDR3 coding sequence is TGTGCCAGCAGTGGATGGGGCTTGAACACTGAAGCTTTCTTT. The chain recombines TRBV2 with TRBJ1-1, with D possibly matching TRBD1 (5 bases). CDR3 length equals 14 residues. Trimming pared 4 bases from V and 0 bases from J, leaving 9 bases between. Germline CDR1 reads SNHLY; CDR2 reads FYNNEI.

The V call is TRBV10-3, the J call TRBJ1-1; the D is unclear. V dropped 3 bases and J dropped 4 bases, with 12 bases sitting between them. Per the germline V gene, CDR1 is ENHRY and CDR2 is SYGVKD. The CDR3 totals 14 residues. The CDR3 DNA is TGTGCCATCAGTGAATTTAGGGAGAGCACTGAAGCTTTCTTT. Translated, it gives CAISEFRESTEAFF.

This clonotype appeared many times. The V and J genes are TRBV6-5 and TRBJ2-1; 10 nucleotides agree with TRBD2. V lost 3 bases and J lost 2; bases outside the gene matches: 7. The CDR3 has 17 residues. Germline-derived CDR1 and CDR2 are MNHEY and SVGAGI. The CDR3 nucleotides read TGTGCCAGCAGTTATACCCATAGCGGGAGGACCTACAATGAGCAGTTCTTC. This encodes CASSYTHSGRTYNEQFF.

This clonotype was seen only a few times. This chain links TRBV5-1 with TRBJ1-1; unclear D gene. CDR3 length: 14 residues. Germline CDR1 is SGHRS and CDR2 is YFSETQ. Trimming shortened V by 3 bases and J by 1 base, and 10 bases separated the two germline ends. The CDR3 loop reads CASSSRYSNTEAFF. CDR3 sequence (DNA): TGCGCCAGCAGCTCCAGATACTCGAACACTGAAGCTTTCTTT.

As concerns this clonotype: A clone one base away is much larger, so this may be a read error. V gene TRBV6-5 combines with J gene TRBJ2-6; a weak D match, TRBD1 (6 bases). CDR1 is MNHEY and CDR2 is SVGAGI in the germline V gene. The CDR3 spans 18 residues. The CDR3 DNA sequence: TGTGCCAGCAGCCGCCAACAGGGAGCGGCCTCTGGGGCCAACGTCCTGGCTTTC. Its translation: CASSRQQGAASGANVLAF.

This clonotype was found a few times. The chain couples TRBV5-4 to TRBJ2-5; D is uncertain. Deletions cut 1 base from V and 2 bases from J, with 3 bases between. The V gene's germline CDR1 is SGHNT and CDR2 YYREEE (reference sequence). The CDR3 sequence is 12 residues long. This chain's CDR3 is CASSLQQETQYF. DNA of the CDR3: TGTGCCAGCAGCTTGCAGCAAGAGACCCAGTACTTC.

The rearrangement uses TRBV7-6 and TRBJ2-5; unclear D gene. Germline assignment: CDR1 SGHVS and CDR2 FNYEAQ. The CDR3 contains 12 residues. Trimming shortened V by 3 bases and J by 5 bases, and 7 bases separated the two germline ends. The CDR3 is CASSFSTETQYF. The CDR3 DNA follows: TGTGCCAGCAGCTTTAGTACGGAGACCCAGTACTTC.

V and J are TRBV5-1 and TRBJ1-4, with D perhaps TRBD1 (6 bases). Deletions cut 3 bases from V and 8 bases from J, with 17 bases between. CDR3 size: 15 residues. The V gene's germline CDR1 is SGHRS and CDR2 YFSETQ. DNA of the CDR3: TGCGCCAGCAGCTCGGACAGCTTGGGAGACGAAAAACTGTTTTTT. Residues: CASSSDSLGDEKLFF.

The chain links TRBV20-1 to TRBJ1-2, with D unresolved. Germline V gene sequence: CDR1 DFQATT, CDR2 SNEGSKA (reference sequence). The CDR3 consists of 11 residues. V was clipped by 4 bases and J by 4 bases, with 7 bases between them. CDR3 protein: CSATRLYGYTF. CDR3 bases: TGCAGTGCTACCCGGCTCTATGGCTACACCTTC.

This clonotype was recorded a few times. The rearrangement joins TRBV7-2 to TRBJ2-3; 9 positions agree with TRBD2. This CDR3 region has 16 residues. V trimming: 1 base; J trimming: 6 bases; junction bases outside the gene matches: 8. Germline CDR1 and CDR2: SGHTA and FQGNSA. The CDR3 region has the DNA TGTGCCAGCAGCTTAGAAGCGCGGGGGGGCCTGGATACGCAGTATTTT. Its protein is CASSLEARGGLDTQYF. The variable domain in full, with the rest retrieved from reference TRBV7-2 and TRBJ2-3, is GAGVSQSPSNKVTEKGKDVELRCDPISGHTALYWYRQSLGQGLEFLIYFQGNSAPDKSGLPSDRFSAERTGGSVSTLTIQRTQQEDSAVYLCASSLEARGGLDTQYFGPGTRLTVL.

In its sample, this clonotype was seen a few times. The chain couples TRBV7-3 to TRBJ2-3; no reliable D call. Germline CDR1 is SGHTA and CDR2 is FQGTGA. This CDR3 spans 13 amino acids. Trimming shortened V by 1 base and J by 9 bases, and 11 bases separated the two germline ends. The CDR3 loop reads CASSLRPGQTQYF. In nucleotides, the CDR3 is TGTGCCAGCAGCTTAAGACCAGGCCAAACGCAGTATTTT. The whole variable domain, filled in from reference TRBV7-3 and TRBJ2-3, reads GAGVSQTPSNKVTEKGKYVELRCDPISGHTALYWYRQSLGQGPEFLIYFQGTGAADDSGLPNDRFFAVRPEGSVSTLKIQRTERGDSAVYLCASSLRPGQTQYFGPGTRLTVL.

This clonotype was counted between two and nine times. J is TRBJ1-2 and V is TRBV5-1, with D possibly being TRBD1 (5 bases). Trimming removed 1 base at V and 5 bases at J, with 6 bases between. The CDR3 is 12 amino acids. Looked up from germline, CDR1 is SGHRS and CDR2 is YFSETQ. The CDR3 spells CASSLTGYGYTF. As DNA, the CDR3 is TGCGCCAGCAGCTTGACAGGTTATGGCTACACCTTC.

This clonotype came up many times. This sequence joins TRBV3-1 and TRBJ2-1; no definite D call. V was cut by 4 bases and J by 3 bases, with 10 bases left in between. From germline, CDR1 is LGHDT and CDR2 YNNKEL (reference sequence). CDR3 length equals 14 residues. The CDR3 here is CASSLLTDYNEQFF. DNA of the CDR3: TGTGCCAGCAGCCTCCTCACTGACTACAATGAGCAGTTCTTC.

In this sample, this clonotype turned up a few times. V and J are TRBV19 and TRBJ2-4, with D possibly TRBD1 on 5 matching bases. The CDR3 runs to 16 residues. Germline-derived CDR1 and CDR2 are LNHDA and SQIVND (reference sequence). The V gene lost 1 base and the J gene lost 1 base, with 11 bases spanning the gap. In DNA, the CDR3 is TGTGCCAGTAGTATAGTTGGGGCAGGGGCCAAAAACATTCAGTACTTC. Amino acids: CASSIVGAGAKNIQYF.

This clonotype was found a few times. The rearrangement links TRBV6-1 to TRBJ2-1; weak D call: TRBD2 (5 bases). The germline V and J ends were trimmed by 6 bases and 9 bases, with 12 bases remaining between them. CDR3 length: 12 amino acids. Germline V gene lookup returns CDR1 MNHNS and CDR2 SASEGT. The CDR3 spells CASSHTRIEQFF. The CDR3 DNA is TGTGCCAGCAGCCACACTAGGATTGAGCAGTTCTTC.

This clonotype was found a few times. V usage is TRBV20-1 and J usage is TRBJ2-3; tentative D call: TRBD2 (5 bases). Germline-derived CDR1 and CDR2 are DFQATT and SNEGSKA (reference sequence). CDR3 length: 16 residues. Trimming took off 1 base at V and 2 bases at J, with 16 bases between the two ends. CDR3 in DNA: TGCAGTGCTAGAGGGGCTCTTAGAGGGATCACAGATACGCAGTATTTT. Translation gives CSARGALRGITDTQYF.

This clonotype was recorded only once. The V call is TRBV11-3, the J call TRBJ1-6; the D gene is possibly TRBD1 (5 bases). CDR3 size: 13 residues. Trimming removed 5 bases from V and 6 bases from J, with 8 bases in between. CDR1 and CDR2 from the germline V gene are SGHNT and YENEEA. Here the CDR3 DNA reads TGTGCCAGCAGCCCGGGACGTAATTCACCCCTCCACTTT. It yields the protein CASSPGRNSPLHF.

There are a few counts of this clonotype. The chain carries TRBV20-1 and TRBJ2-5, with 12 bases matching TRBD2. This CDR3 region has 15 residues. CDR1 DFQATT and CDR2 SNEGSKA come from the germline V gene (reference sequence). J was trimmed by 0 bases and V by 5 bases; bases with no gene match: 4. The CDR3, as DNA: TGCAGTGCTCCACTAGCGGGAGGCCACCAAGAGACCCAGTACTTC. Protein product: CSAPLAGGHQETQYF.

CDR3 sequence: CASSHRDTSRGEQYF. CDR3 coding DNA: TGTGCCAGCAGCCACCGGGACACCTCTAGGGGCGAGCAGTACTTC. The rearrangement joins TRBV7-9 to TRBJ2-7; the D gene is possibly TRBD1 (6 bases). Trimming cost V 5 bases and J 6 bases, with 20 bases left between them. Germline values: CDR1 SEHNR, CDR2 FQNEAQ (reference sequence). The CDR3 sequence is 15 residues long. Full variable domain (missing parts from reference TRBV7-9 and TRBJ2-7): DTGVSQNPRHKITKRGQNVTFRCDPISEHNRLYWYRQTLGQGPEFLTYFQNEAQLEKSRLLSDRFSAERPKGSFSTLEIQRTEQGDSAMYLCASSHRDTSRGEQYFGPGTRLTVT.

The chain carries TRBV13 and TRBJ2-3, with D perhaps matching TRBD1 or TRBD2 (5 bases each). There are 13 residues in the CDR3. Germline lookup yields CDR1 PRHDT and CDR2 FYEKMQ (reference sequence). The V end was cut by 4 bases, the J end by 11 bases, with 16 bases between. The CDR3 loop is CASSSAGGGGQYF. The CDR3 DNA reads as TGTGCCAGCAGCTCAGCTGGTGGGGGTGGGCAGTATTTT.

The rearrangement links TRBV6-2 or TRBV6-3 to TRBJ2-3; 9 nucleotides agree with TRBD2. The germline CDR1 and CDR2 sequences are MNHEY and SVGEGT. CDR3 length: 17 residues. The V gene end was trimmed by 4 bases and the J gene end by 2 bases; junction bases not matched to a gene: 10. The CDR3 sequence: CASSFPRQRGATDTQYF. CDR3 DNA: TGTGCCAGCAGTTTCCCGCGCCAGCGGGGGGCCACAGATACGCAGTATTTT.